One and the same sample provided the 22 T cell receptor beta chains below, sequenced in a study of cytomegalovirus exposure and HLA in healthy donors. PCR involved 60 Vbeta and 13 Jbeta primers. Clones were sequenced by immunoSEQ multiplex PCR, and TCRdb holds only the in-frame ones, with some missing. Among approximately 150,000 clones listed, roughly 90% were seen once. The sample comprised PBMCs. Every receptor here comes from a woman in her thirties or forties in good health and CMV-seronegative.

The V call is TRBV29-1, the J call TRBJ2-1; D might be TRBD2 (5 bases). CDR3 length equals 12 residues. Between the trimmed V and J ends, which lost 2 bases and 7 bases, there was a span of 9 bases. Looked up from germline, CDR1 is SQVTM and CDR2 is ANQGSEA. DNA of the CDR3: TGCAGCGTTGAACTACTAGGGAATGAGCAGTTCTTC. This sequence encodes CSVELLGNEQFF.

The V gene is TRBV7-9, the J gene TRBJ2-7; 10 bases map to TRBD2. The CDR3 covers 16 residues. Germline loops: CDR1 SEHNR, CDR2 FQNEAQ (reference sequence). Trimming cost V 3 bases and J 0 bases; bases outside gene matches: 5. CDR3 in amino acids: CASSFLAGVSSYEQYF. Here the CDR3 DNA reads TGTGCCAGCAGCTTCCTAGCGGGAGTAAGCTCCTACGAGCAGTACTTC.

The V gene is TRBV5-4, the J gene TRBJ2-7; 7 bases are shared with TRBD2. CDR1 is SGHNT and CDR2 is YYREEE in the germline V gene (reference sequence). This CDR3 region has 14 residues. J lost 5 bases, V lost 1 base, and 6 bases had no gene match. CDR3 nucleotide sequence: TGTGCCAGCAGCTTGCGCGGGAGATACGACGAGCAGTACTTC. Protein product: CASSLRGRYDEQYF.

This clone was detected once. The V call is TRBV29-1, the J call TRBJ2-7; TRBD2 aligns across 11 bases. Germline CDR1 reads SQVTM; CDR2 reads ANQGSEA. The CDR3 loop spans 14 amino acids. V lost 7 bases and J lost 4; bases outside the gene matches: 9. The CDR3: CSAWTGTSGYEQYF. Here the CDR3 DNA reads TGCAGCGCCTGGACGGGGACTAGCGGATACGAGCAGTACTTC.

This rearrangement joins TRBV28 to TRBJ2-5; 9 positions agree with TRBD1. Per germline, CDR1 MDHEN and CDR2 SYDVKM. The J segment lost 3 bases and the V segment lost 7 bases, leaving 3 bases of the junction unmatched. This CDR3 comprises 13 residues. For the CDR3, the DNA is TGTGCCAGCACCGGGACAGGGAAAGAGACCCAGTACTTC. As protein: CASTGTGKETQYF.

There are a few counts of this clone. This rearrangement joins TRBV5-1 to TRBJ1-1; no definite D call. Germline V gene sequence: CDR1 SGHRS, CDR2 YFSETQ. V gave up 5 bases and J gave up 3 bases, with 11 bases separating them. CDR3 length: 13 residues. The CDR3 coding sequence is TGCGCCAGCAGTCGGGAGCCCTACACTGAAGCTTTCTTT. It encodes CASSREPYTEAFF. The full variable domain, completed using reference TRBV5-1 and TRBJ1-1, is KAGVTQTPRYLIKTRGQQVTLSCSPISGHRSVSWYQQTPGQGLQFLFEYFSETQRNKGNFPGRFSGRQFSNSRSEMNVSTLELGDSALYLCASSREPYTEAFFGQGTRLTVV.

The chain has TRBV7-9 and TRBJ2-2, with a possible D match to TRBD2 (6 bases). The germline V gene has CDR1 SEHNR and CDR2 FQNEAQ (reference sequence). The germline V and J ends were trimmed by 0 bases and 0 bases, with 11 bases remaining between them. The CDR3 is 17 amino acids. The CDR3 loop is CASSLALTGANTGELFF. The CDR3 DNA sequence: TGTGCCAGCAGCTTAGCGCTAACGGGGGCGAACACCGGGGAGCTGTTTTTT.

The chain employs TRBV28 and TRBJ2-7; D possibly corresponds to TRBD2 (5 bases). Germline V gives CDR1 MDHEN, CDR2 SYDVKM. The CDR3 has 16 amino acids. Trimming removed 2 bases at V and 5 bases at J, with 19 bases between. CDR3 loop: CASSLGGLGSFDEQYF. CDR3 in DNA: TGTGCCAGCAGTTTAGGAGGACTGGGAAGTTTCGACGAGCAGTACTTC.

The J gene is TRBJ1-1, the V gene TRBV6-1; 8 bases agree with TRBD1. J gave up 8 bases and V 3 bases, and 5 bases lay outside the gene matches. Germline CDR1 reads MNHNS; CDR2 reads SASEGT. The CDR3 contains 13 residues. The CDR3 sequence: CASSETGEREAFF. Here the CDR3 DNA reads TGTGCCAGCAGTGAGACAGGGGAGAGGGAAGCTTTCTTT.

This chain uses TRBV11-3 with TRBJ2-6; 8 nucleotides line up with TRBD1. With V trimmed by 5 bases and J by 0 bases, 12 bases remained unmatched. From germline, CDR1 is SGHNT and CDR2 YENEEA. The CDR3 sequence is 19 residues long. The CDR3 region is CASSQNYLGQGSGANVLTF. Written as DNA, the CDR3 is TGTGCCAGCAGCCAGAACTACCTCGGACAGGGCTCTGGGGCCAACGTCCTGACTTTC.

The gene calls are TRBV7-3 and TRBJ1-2; 7 nucleotides line up with TRBD1. Unmatched junction bases numbered 5, after V lost 5 bases and J lost 2 bases. Germline V gene data show CDR1 as SGHTA and CDR2 as FQGTGA. CDR3 length equals 14 residues. The CDR3 sequence is CASSPGTANYGYTF. The CDR3 DNA is TGTGCCAGCAGCCCCGGGACAGCAAACTATGGCTACACCTTC.

CDR3 protein: CASSPRGGASGELFF. In DNA form, the CDR3 reads TGTGCCAGCAGCCCCCGTGGAGGGGCCTCCGGGGAGCTGTTTTTT. The chain has TRBV11-3 and TRBJ2-2; D might be TRBD2 (6 bases). The CDR3 is 15 residues long. Trimming cost V 5 bases and J 6 bases, with 16 bases left between them. Per the germline V gene, CDR1 is SGHNT and CDR2 is YENEEA.

Concerning this clone itself: The germline gene is not matched at one end of the junction; a read error may be the cause. V usage is TRBV28 and J usage is TRBJ1-5, with D possibly TRBD1 on 6 matching bases. This CDR3 is built from 14 residues. CDR1 is MDHEN, CDR2 SYDVKM, per germline. As DNA, the CDR3 is TGTGTCAGCAGTATGGGACACTCTAATCAGCCCCAGCATTTT. This encodes CVSSMGHSNQPQHF.

V usage is TRBV29-1 and J usage is TRBJ1-2; 7 nucleotides match TRBD1. The junction had 6 bases not matched to a gene; V was cut back by 6 bases and J by 5 bases. CDR3 length: 12 residues. Germline V gives CDR1 SQVTM, CDR2 ANQGSEA. This CDR3 is CSVAQGLYGYTF. The CDR3 DNA sequence: TGCAGCGTCGCACAGGGGTTATATGGCTACACCTTC.

The chain couples TRBV19 to TRBJ2-4; possibly TRBD1 for D (5 bases). V shed 5 bases and J shed 9 bases, with 14 bases lying between them. The CDR3 is made up of 13 amino acids. Germline CDR1 is LNHDA and CDR2 is SQIVND (reference sequence). CDR3 DNA sequence: TGTGCCAGTAGTGGGGCAGGGCCAGGCATTCAGTACTTC. Translating it yields CASSGAGPGIQYF.

CDR3 nucleotides: TGTGCCAGCAGCCTAGATCCGGGGGGAAGCTCCTACGAGCAGTACTTC. Residues: CASSLDPGGSSYEQYF. This chain links TRBV5-6 with TRBJ2-7; TRBD2 aligns across 7 bases. V was pared by 4 bases and J by 0 bases, with 10 bases of the junction left unmatched. CDR3 size: 16 residues. Germline V gives CDR1 SGHDT, CDR2 YYEEEE.

The CDR3 spells CASRRRRQGPFYEQYF. In DNA form, the CDR3 reads TGTGCCAGCAGACGTAGGCGACAGGGGCCCTTTTACGAGCAGTACTTC. The chain couples TRBV14 to TRBJ2-7; 8 nucleotides match TRBD1. After removal of 6 bases from V and 4 bases from J, the junction contained 14 bases not matched to a gene. This CDR3 region has 16 residues. Germline V lookup: CDR1 SGHDN, CDR2 FVKESK.

The chain combines TRBV5-6 with TRBJ1-1; 9 nucleotides line up with TRBD1. Germline assignment: CDR1 SGHDT and CDR2 YYEEEE. The J segment lost 1 base and the V segment lost 3 bases, leaving 7 bases of the junction unmatched. The CDR3 runs to 16 residues. The CDR3 coding sequence is TGTGCCAGCAGCTCCCGGGACAGGGAGCAGAACACTGAAGCTTTCTTT. It yields the protein CASSSRDREQNTEAFF.

The chain carries TRBV2 and TRBJ2-5, with TRBD1 matching over 9 bases. The CDR3 length is 13 residues. V shed 6 bases, J shed 4 bases, and the junction held 3 bases outside the gene matches. The germline CDR1 and CDR2 sequences are SNHLY and FYNNEI. The CDR3 is CASSRTGVETQYF. CDR3 nucleotide sequence: TGTGCCAGCAGCAGGACAGGGGTAGAGACCCAGTACTTC.

The rearrangement joins TRBV15 to TRBJ2-1; 9 positions agree with TRBD2. V shed 9 bases, J shed 4 bases, and the junction held 7 bases outside the gene matches. In germline, CDR1 is LNHNV, CDR2 YYDKDF (reference sequence). The CDR3 extends over 14 amino acids. The chain's CDR3 is CATGTSPPYNEQFF. Here the CDR3 DNA reads TGTGCCACTGGGACTAGCCCACCTTACAATGAGCAGTTCTTC. Full variable domain (outside the CDR3, taken from reference TRBV15 and TRBJ2-1): DAMVIQNPRYQVTQFGKPVTLSCSQTLNHNVMYWYQQKSSQAPKLLFHYYDKDFNNEADTPDNFQSRRPNTSFCFLDIRSPGLGDTAMYLCATGTSPPYNEQFFGPGTRLTVL.

The chain links TRBV7-9 to TRBJ2-7; D is possibly TRBD1 (7 bases). This CDR3 has 13 amino acids. The germline V gene encodes CDR1 SEHNR and CDR2 FQNEAQ (reference sequence). V lost 3 bases and J lost 6, with 12 bases in between. CDR3 region: CASSFTGEAEQYF. In nucleotides, the CDR3 is TGTGCCAGCAGCTTCACAGGGGAGGCCGAGCAGTACTTC. The variable domain in full, completed from reference TRBV7-9 and TRBJ2-7, reads DTGVSQNPRHKITKRGQNVTFRCDPISEHNRLYWYRQTLGQGPEFLTYFQNEAQLEKSRLLSDRFSAERPKGSFSTLEIQRTEQGDSAMYLCASSFTGEAEQYFGPGTRLTVT.

This chain links TRBV27 with TRBJ2-3; 7 bases match TRBD2. Per the germline V gene, CDR1 is MNHEY and CDR2 is SMNVEV (reference sequence). V gave up 4 bases and J gave up 3 bases; unmatched junction bases: 10. The CDR3 is 16 amino acids. CDR3 DNA: TGTGCCAGCAGTTCATTCCCGGCGGGAGAAACAGATACGCAGTATTTT. Protein sequence: CASSSFPAGETDTQYF.